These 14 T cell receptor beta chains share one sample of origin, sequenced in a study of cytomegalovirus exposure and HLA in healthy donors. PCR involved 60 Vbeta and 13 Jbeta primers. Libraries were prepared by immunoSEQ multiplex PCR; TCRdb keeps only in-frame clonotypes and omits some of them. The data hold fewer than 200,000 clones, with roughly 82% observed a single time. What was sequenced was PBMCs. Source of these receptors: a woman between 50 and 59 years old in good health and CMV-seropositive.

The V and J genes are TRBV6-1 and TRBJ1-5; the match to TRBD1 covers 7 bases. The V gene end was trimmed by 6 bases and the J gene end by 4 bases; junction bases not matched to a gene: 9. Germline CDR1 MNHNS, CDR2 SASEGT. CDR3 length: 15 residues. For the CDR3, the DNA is TGTGCCAGCAGGGAACAGGGGTTTGGGAATCAGCCCCAGCATTTT. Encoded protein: CASREQGFGNQPQHF.

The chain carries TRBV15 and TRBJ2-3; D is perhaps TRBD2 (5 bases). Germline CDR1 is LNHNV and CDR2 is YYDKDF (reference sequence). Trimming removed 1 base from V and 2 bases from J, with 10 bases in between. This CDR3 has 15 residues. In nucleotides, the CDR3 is TGTGCCACCAGCAGAGGAGGGTACTCCACAGATACGCAGTATTTT. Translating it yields CATSRGGYSTDTQYF.

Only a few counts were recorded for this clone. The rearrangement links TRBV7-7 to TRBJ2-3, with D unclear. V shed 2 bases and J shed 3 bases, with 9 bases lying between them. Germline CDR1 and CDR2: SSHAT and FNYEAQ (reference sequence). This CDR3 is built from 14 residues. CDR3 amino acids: CASSLTQRTDTQYF. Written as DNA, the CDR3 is TGTGCCAGCAGCTTAACTCAGAGGACAGATACGCAGTATTTT.

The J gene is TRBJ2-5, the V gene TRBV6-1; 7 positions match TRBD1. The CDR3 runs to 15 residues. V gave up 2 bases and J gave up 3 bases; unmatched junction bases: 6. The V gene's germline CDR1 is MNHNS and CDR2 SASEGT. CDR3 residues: CASSENTGTEETQYF. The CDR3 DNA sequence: TGTGCCAGCAGTGAAAACACCGGGACAGAAGAGACCCAGTACTTC.

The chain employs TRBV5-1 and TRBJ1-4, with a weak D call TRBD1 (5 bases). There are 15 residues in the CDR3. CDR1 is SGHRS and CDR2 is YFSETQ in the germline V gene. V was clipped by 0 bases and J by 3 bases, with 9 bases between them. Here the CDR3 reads CASSLETGPNEKLFF. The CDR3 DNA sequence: TGCGCCAGCAGCTTGGAAACAGGACCTAATGAAAAACTGTTTTTT.

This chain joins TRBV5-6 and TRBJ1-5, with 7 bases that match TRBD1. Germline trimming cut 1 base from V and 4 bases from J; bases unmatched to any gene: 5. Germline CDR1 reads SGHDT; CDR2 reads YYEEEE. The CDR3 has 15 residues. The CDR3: CASSLTGEGNQPQHF. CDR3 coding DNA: TGTGCCAGCAGCTTGACAGGGGAAGGAAATCAGCCCCAGCATTTT.

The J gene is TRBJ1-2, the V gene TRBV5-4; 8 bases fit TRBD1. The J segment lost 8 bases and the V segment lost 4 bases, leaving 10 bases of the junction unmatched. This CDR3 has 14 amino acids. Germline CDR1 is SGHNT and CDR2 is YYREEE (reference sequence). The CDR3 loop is CASSAGGRTPGYTF. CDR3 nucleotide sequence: TGTGCCAGCAGCGCAGGGGGCCGAACTCCGGGCTACACCTTC.

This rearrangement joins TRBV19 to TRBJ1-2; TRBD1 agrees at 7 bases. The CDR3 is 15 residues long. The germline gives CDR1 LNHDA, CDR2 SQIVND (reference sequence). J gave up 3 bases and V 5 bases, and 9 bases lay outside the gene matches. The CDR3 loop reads CASSVRDSDYYGYTF. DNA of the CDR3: TGTGCCAGTAGTGTCCGGGACAGCGATTACTATGGCTACACCTTC.

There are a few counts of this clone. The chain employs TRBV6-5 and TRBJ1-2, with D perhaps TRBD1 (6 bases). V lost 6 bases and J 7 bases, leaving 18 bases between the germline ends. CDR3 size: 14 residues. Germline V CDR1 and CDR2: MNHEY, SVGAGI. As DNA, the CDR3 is TGTGCCAGCAGCACCGAGGGGGGAGGGACTGGCTACACCTTC. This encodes CASSTEGGGTGYTF.

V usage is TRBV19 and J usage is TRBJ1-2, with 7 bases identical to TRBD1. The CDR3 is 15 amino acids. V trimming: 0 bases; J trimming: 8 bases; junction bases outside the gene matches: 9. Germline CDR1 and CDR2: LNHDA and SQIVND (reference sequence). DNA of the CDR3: TGTGCCAGTAGTATAGAAGTAACAGGGGTTCGGGGCTACACCTTC. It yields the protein CASSIEVTGVRGYTF.

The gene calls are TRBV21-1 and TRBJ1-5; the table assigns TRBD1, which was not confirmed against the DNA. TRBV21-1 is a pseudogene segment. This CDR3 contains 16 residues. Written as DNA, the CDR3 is TGTGCCAGCAGCAAAGAGGGGGCAAGTTACTATCAGCCCCAGCATTTT. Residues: CASSKEGASYYQPQHF.

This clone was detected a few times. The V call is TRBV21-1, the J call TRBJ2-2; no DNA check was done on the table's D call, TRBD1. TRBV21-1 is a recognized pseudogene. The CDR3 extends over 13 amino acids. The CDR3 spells CAKPGQGLRELFF. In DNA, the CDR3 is TGTGCAAAACCGGGACAGGGGTTGAGGGAGCTGTTTTTT.

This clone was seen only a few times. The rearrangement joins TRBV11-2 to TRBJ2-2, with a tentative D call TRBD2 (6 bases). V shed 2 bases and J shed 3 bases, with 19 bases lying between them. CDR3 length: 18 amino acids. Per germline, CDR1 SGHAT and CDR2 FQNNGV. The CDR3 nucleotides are TGTGCCAGCAGCTTATTGGCTCTACTAGCTCGGGACACCGGGGAGCTGTTTTTT. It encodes CASSLLALLARDTGELFF.

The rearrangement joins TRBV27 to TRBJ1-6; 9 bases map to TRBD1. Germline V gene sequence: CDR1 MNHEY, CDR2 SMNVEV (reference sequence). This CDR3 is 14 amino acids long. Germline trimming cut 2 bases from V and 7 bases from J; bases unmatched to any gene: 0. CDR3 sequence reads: CASSLGTGNSPLHF. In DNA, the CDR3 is TGTGCCAGCAGTTTAGGGACAGGGAATTCACCCCTCCACTTT.